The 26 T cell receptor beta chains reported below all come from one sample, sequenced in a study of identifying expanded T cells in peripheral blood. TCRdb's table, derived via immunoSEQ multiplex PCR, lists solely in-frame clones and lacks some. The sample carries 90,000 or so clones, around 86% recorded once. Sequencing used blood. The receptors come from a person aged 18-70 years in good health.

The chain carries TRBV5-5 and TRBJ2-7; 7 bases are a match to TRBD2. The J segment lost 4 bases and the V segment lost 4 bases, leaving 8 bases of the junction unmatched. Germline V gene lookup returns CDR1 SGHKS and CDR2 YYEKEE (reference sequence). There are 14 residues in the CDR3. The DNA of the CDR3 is TGTGCCAGCAGCCCCGGGAGTAGCGGGTACGAGCAGTACTTC. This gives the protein CASSPGSSGYEQYF.

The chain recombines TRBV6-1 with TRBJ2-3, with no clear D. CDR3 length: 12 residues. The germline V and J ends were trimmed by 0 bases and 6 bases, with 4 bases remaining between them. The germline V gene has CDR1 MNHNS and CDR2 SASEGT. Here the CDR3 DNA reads TGTGCCAGCAGTGAAGCTTGGGATACGCAGTATTTT. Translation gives CASSEAWDTQYF.

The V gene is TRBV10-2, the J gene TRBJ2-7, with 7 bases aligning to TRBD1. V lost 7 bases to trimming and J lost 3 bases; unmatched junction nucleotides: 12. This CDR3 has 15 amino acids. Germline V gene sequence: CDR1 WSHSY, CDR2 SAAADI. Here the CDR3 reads CASIIFPGQLYEQYF. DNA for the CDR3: TGCGCCAGCATTATTTTCCCGGGACAGCTCTACGAGCAGTACTTC.

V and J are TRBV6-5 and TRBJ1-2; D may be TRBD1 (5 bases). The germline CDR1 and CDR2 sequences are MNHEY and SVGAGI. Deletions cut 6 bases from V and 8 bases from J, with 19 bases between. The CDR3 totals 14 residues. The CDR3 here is CASSILQHRGGYTF. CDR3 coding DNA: TGTGCCAGCAGCATCCTCCAACATCGGGGGGGCTACACCTTC.

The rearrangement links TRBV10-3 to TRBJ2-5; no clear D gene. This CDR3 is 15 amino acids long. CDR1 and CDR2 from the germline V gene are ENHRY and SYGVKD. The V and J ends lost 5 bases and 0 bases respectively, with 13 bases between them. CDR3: CAISHGRQNQETQYF. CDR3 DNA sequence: TGTGCCATCAGTCACGGACGACAAAACCAAGAGACCCAGTACTTC.

This CDR3 reads CASSDGSYEQYF. The CDR3 DNA is TGTGCCAGCAGCGACGGATCCTACGAGCAGTACTTC. This chain joins TRBV2 and TRBJ2-7; D is unresolved. The germline CDR1 and CDR2 sequences are SNHLY and FYNNEI. The CDR3 covers 12 residues. V was trimmed by 6 bases and J by 1 base, leaving 7 bases between them. Full variable domain (missing parts from reference TRBV2 and TRBJ2-7): EPEVTQTPSHQVTQMGQEVILRCVPISNHLYFYWYRQILGQKVEFLVSFYNNEISEKSEIFDDQFSVERPDGSNFTLKIRSTKLEDSAMYFCASSDGSYEQYFGPGTRLTVT.

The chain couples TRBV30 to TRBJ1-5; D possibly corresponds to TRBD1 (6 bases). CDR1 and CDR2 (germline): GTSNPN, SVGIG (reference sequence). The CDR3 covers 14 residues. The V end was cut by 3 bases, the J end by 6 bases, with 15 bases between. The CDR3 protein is CAWSIGGVTQPQHF. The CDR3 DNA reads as TGTGCCTGGAGCATAGGGGGAGTTACTCAGCCCCAGCATTTT. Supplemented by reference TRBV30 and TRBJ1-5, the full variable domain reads SQTIHQWPATLVQPVGSPLSLECTVEGTSNPNLYWYRQAAGRGLQLLFYSVGIGQISSEVPQNLSASRPQDRQFILSSKKLLLSDSGFYLCAWSIGGVTQPQHFGDGTRLSIL.

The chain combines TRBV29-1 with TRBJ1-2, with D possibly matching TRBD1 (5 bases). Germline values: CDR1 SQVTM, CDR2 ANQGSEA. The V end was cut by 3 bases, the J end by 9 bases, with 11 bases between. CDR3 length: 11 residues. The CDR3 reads CSVERDPRYTF. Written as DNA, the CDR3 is TGCAGCGTTGAGCGGGACCCCCGCTACACCTTC.

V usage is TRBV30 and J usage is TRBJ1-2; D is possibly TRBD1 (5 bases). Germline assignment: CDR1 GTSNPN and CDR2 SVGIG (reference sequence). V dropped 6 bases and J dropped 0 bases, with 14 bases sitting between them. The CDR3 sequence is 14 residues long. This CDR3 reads CACRTGHSNYGYTF. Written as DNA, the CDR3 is TGTGCCTGCCGCACAGGCCACTCTAACTATGGCTACACCTTC.

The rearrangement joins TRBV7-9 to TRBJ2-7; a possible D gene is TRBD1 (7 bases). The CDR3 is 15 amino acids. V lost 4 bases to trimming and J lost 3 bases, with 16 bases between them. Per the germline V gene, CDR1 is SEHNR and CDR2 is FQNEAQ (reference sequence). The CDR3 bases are TGTGCCAGCAGCTCCCCCGCGGGACAGCTCTACGAGCAGTACTTC. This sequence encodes CASSSPAGQLYEQYF.

The CDR3 nucleotides read TGTGCCAGCAGCCTCGGACAGGTCCACTACAATGAGCAGTTCTTC. Translation gives CASSLGQVHYNEQFF. V and J are TRBV9 and TRBJ2-1; TRBD1 matches 7 bases. The CDR3 covers 15 residues. The germline V gene encodes CDR1 SGDLS and CDR2 YYNGEE. With 4 bases clipped from V and 3 bases from J, the junction kept 7 bases outside the gene matches.

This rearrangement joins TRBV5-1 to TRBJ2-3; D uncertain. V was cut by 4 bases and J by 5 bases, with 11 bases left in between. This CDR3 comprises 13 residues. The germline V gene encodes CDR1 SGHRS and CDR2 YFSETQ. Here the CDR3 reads CASSILQKDTQYF. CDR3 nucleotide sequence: TGCGCCAGCAGCATCCTTCAGAAAGATACGCAGTATTTT. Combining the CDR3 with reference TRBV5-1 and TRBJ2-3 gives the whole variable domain KAGVTQTPRYLIKTRGQQVTLSCSPISGHRSVSWYQQTPGQGLQFLFEYFSETQRNKGNFPGRFSGRQFSNSRSEMNVSTLELGDSALYLCASSILQKDTQYFGPGTRLTVL.

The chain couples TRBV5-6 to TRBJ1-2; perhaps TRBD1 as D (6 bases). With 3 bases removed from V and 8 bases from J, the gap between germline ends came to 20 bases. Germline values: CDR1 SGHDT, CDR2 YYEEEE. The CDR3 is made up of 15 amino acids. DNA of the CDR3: TGTGCCAGCAGCTCCCTACTACAGGGTAATGTCGGCTACACCTTC. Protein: CASSSLLQGNVGYTF.

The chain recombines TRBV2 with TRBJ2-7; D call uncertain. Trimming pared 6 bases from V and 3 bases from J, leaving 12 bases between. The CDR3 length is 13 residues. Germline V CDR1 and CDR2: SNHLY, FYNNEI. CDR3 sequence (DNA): TGTGCCAGCAGGGCCGGATCCTACTACGAGCAGTACTTC. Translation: CASRAGSYYEQYF.

The chain's CDR3 is CASSLGLAGAQRLDTQYF. For the CDR3, the DNA is TGTGCCAGCAGCTTGGGGCTAGCGGGGGCCCAAAGGTTGGATACGCAGTATTTT. This chain connects TRBV5-6 to TRBJ2-3, with 10 bases identical to TRBD2. This CDR3 region has 18 residues. V gave up 0 bases and J gave up 6 bases; unmatched junction bases: 13. Germline V gives CDR1 SGHDT, CDR2 YYEEEE.

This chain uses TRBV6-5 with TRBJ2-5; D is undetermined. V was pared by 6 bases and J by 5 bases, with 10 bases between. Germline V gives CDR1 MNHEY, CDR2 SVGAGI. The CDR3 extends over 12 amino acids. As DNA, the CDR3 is TGTGCCAGCAGCCAGCCTCCGGAGACCCAGTACTTC. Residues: CASSQPPETQYF.

The CDR3 DNA is TGTGCCAGCAGTGAAGAAGCCACCATCGGGTATGGCTACACCTTC. Protein: CASSEEATIGYGYTF. The V and J genes are TRBV6-1 and TRBJ1-2; D is unclear. V lost 1 base, J lost 5 bases, and 14 bases lay in between. This CDR3 region has 15 residues. The germline CDR1 and CDR2 sequences are MNHNS and SASEGT.

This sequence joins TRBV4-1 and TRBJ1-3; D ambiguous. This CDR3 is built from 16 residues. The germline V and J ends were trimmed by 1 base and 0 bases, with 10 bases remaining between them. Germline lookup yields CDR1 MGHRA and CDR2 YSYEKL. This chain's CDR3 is CASSQGRGYSGNTIYF. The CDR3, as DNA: TGCGCCAGCAGCCAAGGGCGCGGATACTCTGGAAACACCATATATTTT.

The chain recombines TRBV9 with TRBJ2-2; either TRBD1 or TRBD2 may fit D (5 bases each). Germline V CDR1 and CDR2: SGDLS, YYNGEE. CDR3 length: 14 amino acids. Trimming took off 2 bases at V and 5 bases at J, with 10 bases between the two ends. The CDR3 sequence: CASSVRGGTGELFF. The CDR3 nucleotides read TGTGCCAGCAGCGTGAGGGGTGGGACCGGGGAGCTGTTTTTT.

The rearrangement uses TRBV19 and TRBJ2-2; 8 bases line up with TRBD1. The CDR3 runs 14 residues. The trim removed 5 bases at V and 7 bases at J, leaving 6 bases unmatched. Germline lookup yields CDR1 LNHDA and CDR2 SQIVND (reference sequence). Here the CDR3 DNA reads TGTGCCAGTAGTGGCGGGACAGGAGACGGGGAGCTGTTTTTT. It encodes CASSGGTGDGELFF.

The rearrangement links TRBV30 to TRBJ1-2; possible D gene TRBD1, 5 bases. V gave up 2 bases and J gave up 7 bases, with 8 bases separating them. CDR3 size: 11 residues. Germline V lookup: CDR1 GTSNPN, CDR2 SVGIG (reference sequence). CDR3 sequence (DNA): TGTGCCTGGAGTTCAGGGTTTGGCTACACCTTC. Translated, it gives CAWSSGFGYTF.

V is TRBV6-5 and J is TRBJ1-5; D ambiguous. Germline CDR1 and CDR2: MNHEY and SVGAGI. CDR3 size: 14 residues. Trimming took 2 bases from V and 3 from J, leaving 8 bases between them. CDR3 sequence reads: CASSYETVNQPQHF. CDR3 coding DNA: TGTGCCAGCAGTTACGAGACTGTCAATCAGCCCCAGCATTTT.

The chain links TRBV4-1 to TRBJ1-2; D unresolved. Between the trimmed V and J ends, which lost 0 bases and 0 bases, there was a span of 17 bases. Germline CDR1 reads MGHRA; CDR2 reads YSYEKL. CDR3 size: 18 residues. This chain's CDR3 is CASSQEGPPESANYGYTF. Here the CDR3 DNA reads TGCGCCAGCAGCCAAGAGGGCCCGCCAGAAAGTGCTAACTATGGCTACACCTTC.

The CDR3 reads CASSLVPGVGGGNQPQHF. The CDR3 DNA reads as TGCGCCAGCAGCTTGGTCCCAGGGGTGGGAGGTGGCAATCAGCCCCAGCATTTT. The chain carries TRBV5-1 and TRBJ1-5, with a possible D match to TRBD1 (6 bases). V shed 0 bases and J shed 2 bases, with 18 bases lying between them. CDR1 and CDR2 (germline): SGHRS, YFSETQ. The CDR3 is 18 amino acids.

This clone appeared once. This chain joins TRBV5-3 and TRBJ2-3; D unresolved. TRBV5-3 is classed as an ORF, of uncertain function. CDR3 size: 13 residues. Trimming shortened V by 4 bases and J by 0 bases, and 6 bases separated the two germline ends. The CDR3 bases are TGTGCCAGAAGCCTGACTAGCACAGATACGCAGTATTTT. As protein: CARSLTSTDTQYF.

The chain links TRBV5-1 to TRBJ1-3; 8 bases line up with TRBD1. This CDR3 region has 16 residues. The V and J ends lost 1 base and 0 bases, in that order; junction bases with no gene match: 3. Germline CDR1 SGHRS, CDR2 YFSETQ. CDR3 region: CASSLPQGGSGNTIYF. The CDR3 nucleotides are TGCGCCAGCAGCTTGCCACAGGGGGGCTCTGGAAACACCATATATTTT.